One and the same sample provided the 2 T cell receptor beta chains below, sequenced in a study of molecular identifiers for immune sequencing clone quantification. TCRdb recomputed calls from the PCR reads with MiXCR, one row per CDR3 protein. The sample has about 86,000 distinct CDR3 sequences, about 23% seen once. Sample: naive CD8+ T cells from blood, with Jurkat cell RNA spiked in. Subset in this sample: FACS-sorted CD8+CD4-CCR7+CD45RA+ naive T cells. These receptors all stem from a human donor in good health. Some libraries in this study had Jurkat cell RNA spiked in.

A remark on this clonotype: Being one base from a much bigger clone, this may be a read error. The chain carries TRBV29-1 and TRBJ2-1, with a weak D call TRBD1 (6 bases). This CDR3 is built from 16 residues. From germline, CDR1 is SQVTM and CDR2 ANQGSEA. This chain's CDR3 is CNVRRNSGTLYNEQFF. CDR3 nucleotide sequence: TGCAACGTGAGGAGAAACTCCGGGACACTTTACAATGAGCAGTTCTTC.

This clonotype showed up many times. The rearrangement links TRBV4-3 to TRBJ1-1, with D tentatively TRBD1 (6 bases). The V and J ends lost 0 bases and 4 bases respectively, with 18 bases between them. CDR1 LGHNA and CDR2 YSLEER come from the germline V gene. This CDR3 contains 17 residues. The chain's CDR3 is CASSQDGWGEGGTEAFF. The CDR3 DNA follows: TGCGCCAGCAGCCAAGATGGGTGGGGAGAGGGGGGCACTGAAGCTTTCTTT.